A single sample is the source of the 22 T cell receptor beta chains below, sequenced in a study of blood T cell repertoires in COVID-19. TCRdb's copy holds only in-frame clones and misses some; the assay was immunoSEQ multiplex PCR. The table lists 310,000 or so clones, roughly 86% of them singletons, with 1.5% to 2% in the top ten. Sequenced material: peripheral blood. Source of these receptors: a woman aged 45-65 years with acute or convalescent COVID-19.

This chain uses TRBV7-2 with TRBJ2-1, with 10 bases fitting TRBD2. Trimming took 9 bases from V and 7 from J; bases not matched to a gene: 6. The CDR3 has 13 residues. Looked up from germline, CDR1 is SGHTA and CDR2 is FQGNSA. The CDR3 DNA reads TGTGCCAGGTTAAGCGGGAGGGGAAATGAGCAGTTCTTC. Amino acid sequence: CARLSGRGNEQFF. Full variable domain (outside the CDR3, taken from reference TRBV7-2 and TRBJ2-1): GAGVSQSPSNKVTEKGKDVELRCDPISGHTALYWYRQSLGQGLEFLIYFQGNSAPDKSGLPSDRFSAERTGGSVSTLTIQRTQQEDSAVYLCARLSGRGNEQFFGPGTRLTVL.

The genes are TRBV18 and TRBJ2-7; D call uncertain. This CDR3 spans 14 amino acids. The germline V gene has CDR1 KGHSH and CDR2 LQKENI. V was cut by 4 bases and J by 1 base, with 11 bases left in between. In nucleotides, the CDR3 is TGTGCCAGCTCACTCGGTCGGGTTTCCTACGAGCAGTACTTC. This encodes CASSLGRVSYEQYF.

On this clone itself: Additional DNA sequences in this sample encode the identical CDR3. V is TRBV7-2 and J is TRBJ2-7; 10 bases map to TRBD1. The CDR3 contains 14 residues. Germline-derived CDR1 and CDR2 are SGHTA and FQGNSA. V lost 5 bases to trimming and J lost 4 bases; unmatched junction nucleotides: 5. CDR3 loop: CASSLDRGRYEQYF. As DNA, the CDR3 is TGTGCCAGCAGCCTCGACAGGGGGCGGTACGAGCAGTACTTC.

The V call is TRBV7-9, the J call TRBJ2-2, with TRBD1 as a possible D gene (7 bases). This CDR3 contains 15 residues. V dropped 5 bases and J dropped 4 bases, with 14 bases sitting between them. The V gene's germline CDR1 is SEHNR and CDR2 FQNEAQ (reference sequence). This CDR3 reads CASSIRQGGTGELFF. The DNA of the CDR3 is TGTGCCAGCAGCATACGACAGGGAGGCACCGGGGAGCTGTTTTTT.

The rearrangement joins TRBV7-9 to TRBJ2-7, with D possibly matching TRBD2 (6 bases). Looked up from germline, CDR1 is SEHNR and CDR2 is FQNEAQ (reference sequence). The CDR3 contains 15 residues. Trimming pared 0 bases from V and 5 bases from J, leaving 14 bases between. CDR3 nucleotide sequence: TGTGCCAGCAGCTTAGCGGATGGAAGGGAGGACGAGCAGTACTTC. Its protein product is CASSLADGREDEQYF.

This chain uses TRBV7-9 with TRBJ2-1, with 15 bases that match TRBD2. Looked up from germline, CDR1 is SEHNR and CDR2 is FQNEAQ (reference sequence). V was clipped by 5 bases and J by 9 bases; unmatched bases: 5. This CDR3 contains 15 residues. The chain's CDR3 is CASSIPGLAGGEQFF. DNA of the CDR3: TGTGCCAGCAGCATACCGGGACTAGCGGGAGGTGAGCAGTTCTTC.

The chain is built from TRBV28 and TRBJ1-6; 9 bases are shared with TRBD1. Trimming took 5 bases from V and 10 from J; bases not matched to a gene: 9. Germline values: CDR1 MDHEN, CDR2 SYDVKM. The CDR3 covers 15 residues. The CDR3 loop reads CASSALQGAESPLHF. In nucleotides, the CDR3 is TGTGCCAGCAGTGCCTTACAGGGGGCGGAATCACCCCTCCACTTT.

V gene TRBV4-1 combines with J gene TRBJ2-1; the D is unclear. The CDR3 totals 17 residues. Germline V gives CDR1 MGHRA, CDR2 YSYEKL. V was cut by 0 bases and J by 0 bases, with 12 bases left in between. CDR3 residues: CASSQDPEISSYNEQFF. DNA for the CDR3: TGCGCCAGCAGCCAAGATCCGGAGATAAGCTCCTACAATGAGCAGTTCTTC.

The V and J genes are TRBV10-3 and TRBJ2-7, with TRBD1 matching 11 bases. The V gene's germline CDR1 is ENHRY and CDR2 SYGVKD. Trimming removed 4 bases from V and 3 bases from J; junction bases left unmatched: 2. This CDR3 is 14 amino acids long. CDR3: CAISVGTGGYEQYF. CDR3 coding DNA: TGTGCCATCAGTGTCGGGACAGGGGGCTACGAGCAGTACTTC.

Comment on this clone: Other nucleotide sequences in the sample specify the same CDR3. CDR3 in amino acids: CASSPLGLAGDNEQFF. The CDR3 DNA is TGTGCCAGCTCACCCCTGGGACTAGCGGGAGACAATGAGCAGTTCTTC. This rearrangement joins TRBV18 to TRBJ2-1; 14 bases map to TRBD2. V shed 3 bases and J 5 bases; nucleotides not matched to a gene: 3. This CDR3 comprises 16 residues. Germline V gene sequence: CDR1 KGHSH, CDR2 LQKENI. The full variable domain, its missing parts supplied by reference TRBV18 and TRBJ2-1, is NAGVMQNPRHLVRRRGQEARLRCSPMKGHSHVYWYRQLPEEGLKFMVYLQKENIIDESGMPKERFSAEFPKEGPSILRIQQVVRGDSAAYFCASSPLGLAGDNEQFFGPGTRLTVL.

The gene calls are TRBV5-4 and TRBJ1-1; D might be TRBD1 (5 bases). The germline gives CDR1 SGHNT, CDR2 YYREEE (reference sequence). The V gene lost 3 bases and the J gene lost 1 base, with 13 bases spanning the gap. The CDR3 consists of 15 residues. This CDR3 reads CASSSKMQGNTEAFF. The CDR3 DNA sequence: TGTGCCAGCAGCTCCAAGATGCAGGGGAACACTGAAGCTTTCTTT. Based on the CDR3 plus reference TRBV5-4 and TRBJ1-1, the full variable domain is ETGVTQSPTHLIKTRGQQVTLRCSSQSGHNTVSWYQQALGQGPQFIFQYYREEENGRGNFPPRFSGLQFPNYSSELNVNALELDDSALYLCASSSKMQGNTEAFFGQGTRLTVV.

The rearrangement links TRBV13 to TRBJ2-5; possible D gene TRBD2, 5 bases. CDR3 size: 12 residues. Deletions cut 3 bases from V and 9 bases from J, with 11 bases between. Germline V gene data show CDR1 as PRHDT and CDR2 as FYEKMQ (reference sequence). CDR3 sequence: CASSFRLEAQYF. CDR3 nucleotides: TGTGCCAGCAGCTTTAGATTGGAGGCCCAGTACTTC.

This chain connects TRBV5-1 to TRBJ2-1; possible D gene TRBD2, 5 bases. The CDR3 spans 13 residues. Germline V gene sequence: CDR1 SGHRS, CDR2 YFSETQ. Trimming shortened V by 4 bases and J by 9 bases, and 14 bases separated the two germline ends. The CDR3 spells CASSPPRSGEQFF. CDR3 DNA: TGCGCCAGCAGCCCACCGAGAAGCGGTGAGCAGTTCTTC. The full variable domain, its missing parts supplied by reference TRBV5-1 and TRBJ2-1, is KAGVTQTPRYLIKTRGQQVTLSCSPISGHRSVSWYQQTPGQGLQFLFEYFSETQRNKGNFPGRFSGRQFSNSRSEMNVSTLELGDSALYLCASSPPRSGEQFFGPGTRLTVL.

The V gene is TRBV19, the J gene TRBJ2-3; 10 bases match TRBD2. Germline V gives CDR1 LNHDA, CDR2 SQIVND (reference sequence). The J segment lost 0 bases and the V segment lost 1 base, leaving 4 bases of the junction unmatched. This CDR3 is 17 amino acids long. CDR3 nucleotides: TGTGCCAGTAGTATAGCCCGGACTAGCGGAAGCACAGATACGCAGTATTTT. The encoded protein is CASSIARTSGSTDTQYF. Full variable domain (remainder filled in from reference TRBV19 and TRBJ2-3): DGGITQSPKYLFRKEGQNVTLSCEQNLNHDAMYWYRQDPGQGLRLIYYSQIVNDFQKGDIAEGYSVSREKKESFPLTVTSAQKNPTAFYLCASSIARTSGSTDTQYFGPGTRLTVL.

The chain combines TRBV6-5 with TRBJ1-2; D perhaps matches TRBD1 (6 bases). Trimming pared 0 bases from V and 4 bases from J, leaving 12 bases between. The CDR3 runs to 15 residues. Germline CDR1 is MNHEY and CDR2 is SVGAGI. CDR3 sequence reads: CASSYSGRGTYGYTF. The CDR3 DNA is TGTGCCAGCAGTTACTCGGGCAGGGGCACCTATGGCTACACCTTC.

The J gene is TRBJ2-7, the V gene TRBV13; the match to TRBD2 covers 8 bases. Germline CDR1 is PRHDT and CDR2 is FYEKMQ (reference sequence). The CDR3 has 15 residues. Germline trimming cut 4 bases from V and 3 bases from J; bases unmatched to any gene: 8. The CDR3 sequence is CASSYSRSGGYEQYF. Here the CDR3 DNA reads TGTGCCAGCAGCTACTCCCGCAGCGGGGGCTACGAGCAGTACTTC.

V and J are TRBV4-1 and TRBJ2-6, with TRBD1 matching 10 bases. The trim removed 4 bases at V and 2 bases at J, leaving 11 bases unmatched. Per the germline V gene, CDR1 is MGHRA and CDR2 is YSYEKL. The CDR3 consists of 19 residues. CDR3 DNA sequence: TGCGCCAGCAGCCGAAGGGACAGGGGTTTTTCCACTGGGGCCAACGTCCTGACTTTC. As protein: CASSRRDRGFSTGANVLTF.

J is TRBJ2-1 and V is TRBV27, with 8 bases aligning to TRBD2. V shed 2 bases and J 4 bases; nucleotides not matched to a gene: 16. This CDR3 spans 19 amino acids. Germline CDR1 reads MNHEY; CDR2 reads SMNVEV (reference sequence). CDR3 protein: CASSLRSVTVLAGYNEQFF. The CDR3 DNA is TGTGCCAGCAGTTTAAGGTCGGTTACCGTTTTAGCGGGATACAATGAGCAGTTCTTC.

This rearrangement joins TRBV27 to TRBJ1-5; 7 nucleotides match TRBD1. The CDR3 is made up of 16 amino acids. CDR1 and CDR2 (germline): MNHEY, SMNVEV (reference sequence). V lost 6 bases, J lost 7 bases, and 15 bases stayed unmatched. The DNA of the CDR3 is TGTGCCAGCAGGCGGGACAGCGCAATACTTGAGCAGCCCCAGCATTTT. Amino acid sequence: CASRRDSAILEQPQHF.

The CDR3 loop reads CASSLQGNSPLHF. In DNA form, the CDR3 reads TGTGCCAGCAGTTTACAGGGGAATTCACCCCTCCACTTT. J is TRBJ1-6 and V is TRBV12-3 or TRBV12-4; D may be TRBD1 (6 bases). CDR3 length: 13 amino acids. V shed 2 bases and J shed 7 bases, with 6 bases lying between them.

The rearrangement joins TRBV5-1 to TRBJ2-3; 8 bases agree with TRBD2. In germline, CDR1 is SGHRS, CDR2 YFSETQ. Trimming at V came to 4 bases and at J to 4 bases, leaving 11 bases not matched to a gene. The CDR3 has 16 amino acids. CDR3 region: CASSLTSAGGADTQYF. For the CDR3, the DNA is TGCGCCAGCAGCCTTACTAGCGCCGGGGGGGCAGATACGCAGTATTTT.

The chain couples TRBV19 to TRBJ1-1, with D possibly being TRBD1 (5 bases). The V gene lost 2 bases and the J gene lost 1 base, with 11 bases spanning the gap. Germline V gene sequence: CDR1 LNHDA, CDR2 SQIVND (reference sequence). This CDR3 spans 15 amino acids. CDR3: CASSITAGWNTEAFF. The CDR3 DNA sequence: TGTGCCAGTAGTATAACGGCAGGGTGGAACACTGAAGCTTTCTTT. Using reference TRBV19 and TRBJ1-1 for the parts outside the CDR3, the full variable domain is DGGITQSPKYLFRKEGQNVTLSCEQNLNHDAMYWYRQDPGQGLRLIYYSQIVNDFQKGDIAEGYSVSREKKESFPLTVTSAQKNPTAFYLCASSITAGWNTEAFFGQGTRLTVV.